These T cell receptor beta chains were read from a single sample in a study of CD8 T cells in ankylosing spondylitis. MiXCR was run by TCRdb on the 5' RACE reads, yielding one entry per CDR3 protein. The table lists around 390,000 distinct CDR3 sequences, 20% to 25% of them singletons. Sequenced material: blood, either unsorted or a sorted T cell fraction (not recorded which). The receptors here all came from a male donor with ankylosing spondylitis. CDR3s include the opening cysteine and the closing phenylalanine or tryptophan. D genes are given only for firm matches. Not all rows give a size; the values are once, few, many and, for expanded clones, a class.

d_call clone_size j_call v_call cdr3_nt cdr3_aa
. . TRBJ2-7 TRBV28 TGTGCCAGCAGTCGCCATCAGGGACCCTACGAGCAGTACTTC CASSRHQGPYEQYF
TRBD2 few TRBJ2-6 TRBV18 TGTGCCAGCTCACCGCTAGCGGGATCGGCTGGGGCCAACGTCCTGACTTTC CASSPLAGSAGANVLTF
. . TRBJ2-3 TRBV5-1 TGCGCCAGCAGCTTGGAGAATACCCCCTTCACAGATACGCAGTATTTT CASSLENTPFTDTQYF
. few TRBJ2-2 TRBV6-1 TGTGCCAGCAGCCAGGTTTTCCCCACCGGGGAGCTGTTTTTT CASSQVFPTGELFF
. few TRBJ1-3 TRBV20-1 TGCAGTGCTAGAGACAGGGGAGACACCATATATTTT CSARDRGDTIYF
. many TRBJ2-6 TRBV29-1 TGCAGCGTTACGACAGGGAGGACTGGGGCCAACGTCCTGACTTTC CSVTTGRTGANVLTF
. . TRBJ1-1 TRBV5-1 TGCGCCAGCAGCTCAGAGAACAGCATGAACACTGAAGCTTTCTTT CASSSENSMNTEAFF
. few TRBJ2-1 TRBV9 TGTGCCAGCAGCGTCGGGACTGGGCGATTGGAGCAGTTCTTC CASSVGTGRLEQFF
TRBD2 . TRBJ2-3 TRBV7-2 TGTGCCAGCAGCTCCACCGCGGGGGGCACAGATACGCAGTATTTT CASSSTAGGTDTQYF
. few TRBJ2-1 TRBV15 TGTGCCACCAGCGGGCCTGGGACGGATTCCTACAATGAGCAGTTCTTC CATSGPGTDSYNEQFF
TRBD2 . TRBJ2-3 TRBV6-1 TGTGCCAGCAGTGAGGGACTAGCGGGAGGGGATACGCAGTATTTT CASSEGLAGGDTQYF
. many TRBJ1-5 TRBV28 TGTGCCAGCAGCACAAAAGTCGGAGATCAGCCCCAGCATTTT CASSTKVGDQPQHF
. . TRBJ1-6 TRBV11-2 TGTGCCAGCAGGCCCGCCGGGGCGACCAATTCACCCCCCCACTTT CASRPAGATNSPPHF
. . TRBJ2-5 TRBV10-3 TGTGCCATCAGTGAGTCGCAAGAGACCCAGTACTTC CAISESQETQYF
TRBD1 few TRBJ2-7 TRBV6-1 TGTGCCAGCAGTCGGACAGGGGTCAACTACGAGCAGTACTTC CASSRTGVNYEQYF
TRBD2 . TRBJ2-1 TRBV4-3 TGCGCCAGCAGCCAAGATGGACTAACTAGCGGGTATGAGCAGTTCTTC CASSQDGLTSGYEQFF
. . TRBJ1-2 TRBV20-1 TGCAGTGCTAGAGATGACCAGACCCTGTCGGGCTACACCTTC CSARDDQTLSGYTF
TRBD1 . TRBJ1-5 TRBV5-1 TGCGCCAGCAGCCCCTACGGACAGGCTAGCAATCAGCCCCAGCATTTT CASSPYGQASNQPQHF
. . TRBJ2-6 TRBV4-2 TGTGCCAGCAGCCAAGTTCGCGGGGCGGAAGGGGCCAACGTCCTGACTTTC CASSQVRGAEGANVLTF
. . TRBJ2-7 TRBV11-3 TGTGCCAGCAGCTACGGAGGCCCCCCGGGGGAGCAGTACTTC CASSYGGPPGEQYF
TRBD2 few TRBJ2-7 TRBV5-1 TGCGCCAGCAGCTTTGGGACTAGCGGCTACGAGCAGTACTTC CASSFGTSGYEQYF
. . TRBJ2-3 TRBV7-3 TGTGCCAGCAGCTTCAACCAAAACACAGATACGCAGTATTTT CASSFNQNTDTQYF
TRBD2 many TRBJ2-7 TRBV10-3 TGTGCCATCAGGGGGACTAGCGGGACGTCAAGCCCCTACGAGCAGTACTTC CAIRGTSGTSSPYEQYF
. . TRBJ1-2 TRBV6-5 TGTGCCAGCAGTTACACCGAGGGGCCTACGGAAAACTATGGCTACACCTTC CASSYTEGPTENYGYTF
. . TRBJ2-1 TRBV2 TGTGCCAGCAGTGAAGCGGGATCCTCCTACAATGAGCAGTTCTTC CASSEAGSSYNEQFF
. . TRBJ2-2 TRBV28 TGTGCCAGCAGTTTACCCCGCGGTAACACCGGGGAGCTGTTTTTT CASSLPRGNTGELFF
. few TRBJ2-1 TRBV7-9 TGTGCCAGCAGCTTTCCCGGGACCACCTACAATGAGCAGTTCTTC CASSFPGTTYNEQFF
TRBD1 few TRBJ1-1 TRBV7-9 TGTGCCAGCAGCTCCCCGAGGCAGGGGGCCGTAGGAGCTGAAGCTTTCTTT CASSSPRQGAVGAEAFF
. few TRBJ1-1 TRBV18 TGTGCCAGCTCACCGGACCGCGACAGGGAAGCTTTCTTT CASSPDRDREAFF
. few TRBJ2-2 TRBV5-5 TGTGCCAGCAGCTTATCTCCGCCGGGCACCGGGGAGCTGTTTTTT CASSLSPPGTGELFF
. . TRBJ2-7 TRBV29-1 TGCAGCGTTGAACAGGGGTTCAACGAGCAGTACTTC CSVEQGFNEQYF
. few TRBJ2-7 TRBV28 TGTGCCAGCAGTCAGGACAGTACAATTGAGCAGTACTTC CASSQDSTIEQYF
. . TRBJ2-5 TRBV5-4 TGTGCCAGCAGCTTGGATCATGAGACCCAGTACTTC CASSLDHETQYF